This T cell receptor (beta chain) was sequenced in a study of cytomegalovirus exposure and HLA in healthy donors. Turning to the study itself: Some 85 million unique TCRs from HLA-typed donors were held in an early data release. Within the Caucasian-associated ancestry cluster were approximately 77% of the approximately 400 genotyped donors.

The CDR3 runs 15 residues. Trimming cost V 4 bases and J 4 bases; bases outside gene matches: 8. Germline CDR1 reads SGHTS; CDR2 reads YDEGEE. Missing from this donor's record is the CMV serostatus. Primers: 60 Vbeta forward and 13 Jbeta reverse. The protocol was immunoSEQ multiplex PCR, while the TCRdb copy is restricted to in-frame clones and leaves out a portion. Seen here are around 59,000 clones, around 83% observed once, and the top ten hold roughly 1.5%. The clonotype comes from a human donor in good health. Sequencing used PBMCs. The chain has TRBV5-8 and TRBJ2-1; 7 nucleotides agree with TRBD1. CDR3 nucleotide sequence: TGTGCCAGCAGCCTAGGACAGGTCCGGTACAATGAGCAGTTCTTC. It translates to CASSLGQVRYNEQFF. Full variable domain (outside the CDR3, taken from reference TRBV5-8 and TRBJ2-1): EAGVTQSPTHLIKTRGQQATLRCSPISGHTSVYWYQQALGLGLQFLLWYDEGEERNRGNFPPRFSGRQFPNYSSELNVNALELEDSALYLCASSLGQVRYNEQFFGPGTRLTVL.